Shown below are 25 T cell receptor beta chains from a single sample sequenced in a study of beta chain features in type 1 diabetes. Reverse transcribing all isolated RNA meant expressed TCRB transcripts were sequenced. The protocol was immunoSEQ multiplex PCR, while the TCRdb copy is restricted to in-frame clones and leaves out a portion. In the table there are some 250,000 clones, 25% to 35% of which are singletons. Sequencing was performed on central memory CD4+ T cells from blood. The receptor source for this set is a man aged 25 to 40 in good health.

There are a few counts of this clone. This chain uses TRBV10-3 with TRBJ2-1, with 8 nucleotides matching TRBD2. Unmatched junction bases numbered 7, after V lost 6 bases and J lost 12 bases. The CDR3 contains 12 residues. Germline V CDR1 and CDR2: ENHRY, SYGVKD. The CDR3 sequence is CAISPGGRWQFF. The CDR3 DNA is TGTGCCATCAGCCCGGGGGGGAGGTGGCAGTTCTTC.

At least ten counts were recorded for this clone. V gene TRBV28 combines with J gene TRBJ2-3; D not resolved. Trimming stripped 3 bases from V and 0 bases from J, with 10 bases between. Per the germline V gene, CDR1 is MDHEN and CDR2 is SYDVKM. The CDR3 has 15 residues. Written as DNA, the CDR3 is TGTGCCAGCAGTTTTCCCCAGGCTAGCACAGATACGCAGTATTTT. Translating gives CASSFPQASTDTQYF.

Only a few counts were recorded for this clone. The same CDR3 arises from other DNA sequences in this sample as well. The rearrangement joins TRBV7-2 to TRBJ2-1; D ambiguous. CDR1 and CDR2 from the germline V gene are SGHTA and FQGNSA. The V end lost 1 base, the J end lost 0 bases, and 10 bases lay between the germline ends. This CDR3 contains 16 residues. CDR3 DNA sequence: TGTGCCAGCAGCTTAGGTACCGGACGCTCCTACAATGAGCAGTTCTTC. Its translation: CASSLGTGRSYNEQFF.

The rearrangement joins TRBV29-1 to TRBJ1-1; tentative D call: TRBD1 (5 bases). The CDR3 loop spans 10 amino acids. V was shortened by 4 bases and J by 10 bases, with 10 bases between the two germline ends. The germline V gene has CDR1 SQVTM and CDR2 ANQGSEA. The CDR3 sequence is CSVVGVRAFF. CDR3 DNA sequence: TGCAGCGTTGTAGGGGTAAGAGCTTTCTTT.

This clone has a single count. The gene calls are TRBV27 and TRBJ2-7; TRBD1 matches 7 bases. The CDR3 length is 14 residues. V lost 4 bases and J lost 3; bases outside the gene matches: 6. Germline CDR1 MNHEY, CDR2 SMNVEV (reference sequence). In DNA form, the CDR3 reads TGTGCCAGCAGTTCGGGACAGATTATCTACGAGCAGTACTTC. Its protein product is CASSSGQIIYEQYF.

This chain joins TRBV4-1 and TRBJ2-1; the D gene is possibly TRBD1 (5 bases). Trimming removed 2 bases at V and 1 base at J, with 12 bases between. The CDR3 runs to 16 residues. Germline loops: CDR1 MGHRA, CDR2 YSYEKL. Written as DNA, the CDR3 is TGCGCCAGCAGCCAATTGGACATTTTGTCCTACAATGAGCAGTTCTTC. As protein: CASSQLDILSYNEQFF.

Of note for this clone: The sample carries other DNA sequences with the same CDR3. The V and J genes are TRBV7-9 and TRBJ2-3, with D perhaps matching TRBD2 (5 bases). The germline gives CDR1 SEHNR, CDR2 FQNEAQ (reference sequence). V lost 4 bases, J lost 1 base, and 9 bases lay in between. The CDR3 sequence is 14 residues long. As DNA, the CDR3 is TGTGCCAGCAGCTCTTCCGGGGGCACAGATACGCAGTATTTT. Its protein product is CASSSSGGTDTQYF.

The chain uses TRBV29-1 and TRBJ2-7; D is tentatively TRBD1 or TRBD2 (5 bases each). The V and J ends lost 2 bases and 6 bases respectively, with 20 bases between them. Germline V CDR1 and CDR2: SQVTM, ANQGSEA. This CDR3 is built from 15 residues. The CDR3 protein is CSVELSGRLHGEQYF. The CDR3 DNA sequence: TGCAGCGTTGAATTGTCGGGACGTCTCCACGGCGAGCAGTACTTC.

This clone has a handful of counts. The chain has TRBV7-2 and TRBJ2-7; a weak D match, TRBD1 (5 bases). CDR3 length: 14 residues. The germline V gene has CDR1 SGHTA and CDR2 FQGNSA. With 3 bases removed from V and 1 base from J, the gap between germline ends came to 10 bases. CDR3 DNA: TGTGCCAGCAGCTTTGCTCAGGGATCCTACGAGCAGTACTTC. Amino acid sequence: CASSFAQGSYEQYF.

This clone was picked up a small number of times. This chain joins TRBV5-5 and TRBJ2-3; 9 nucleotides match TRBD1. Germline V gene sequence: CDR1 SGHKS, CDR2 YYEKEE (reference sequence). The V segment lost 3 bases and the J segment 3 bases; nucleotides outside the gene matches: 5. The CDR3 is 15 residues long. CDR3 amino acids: CASSSRTGATDTQYF. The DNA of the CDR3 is TGTGCCAGCAGCTCCCGGACAGGGGCGACAGATACGCAGTATTTT.

The CDR3 sequence: CAWSNSYEQYF. The CDR3 DNA is TGTGCCTGGAGTAACAGTTACGAGCAGTACTTC. This rearrangement joins TRBV30 to TRBJ2-7; D is undetermined. The germline V gene has CDR1 GTSNPN and CDR2 SVGIG (reference sequence). The germline V and J ends were trimmed by 2 bases and 4 bases, with 6 bases remaining between them. CDR3 length equals 11 residues.

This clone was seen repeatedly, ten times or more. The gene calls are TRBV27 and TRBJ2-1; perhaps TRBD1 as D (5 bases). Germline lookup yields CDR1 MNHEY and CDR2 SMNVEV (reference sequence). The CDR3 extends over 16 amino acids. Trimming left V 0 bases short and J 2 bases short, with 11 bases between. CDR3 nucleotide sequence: TGTGCCAGCAGTTTATCCCGACAGAGGCCCTACAATGAGCAGTTCTTC. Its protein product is CASSLSRQRPYNEQFF.

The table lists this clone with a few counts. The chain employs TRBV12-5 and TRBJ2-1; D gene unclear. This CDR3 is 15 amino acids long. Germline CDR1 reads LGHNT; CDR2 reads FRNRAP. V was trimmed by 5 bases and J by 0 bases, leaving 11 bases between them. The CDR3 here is CASGPPQSSYNEQFF. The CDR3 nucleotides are TGTGCTAGTGGTCCCCCGCAGAGCTCCTACAATGAGCAGTTCTTC. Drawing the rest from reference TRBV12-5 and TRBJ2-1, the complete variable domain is DARVTQTPRHKVTEMGQEVTMRCQPILGHNTVFWYRQTMMQGLELLAYFRNRAPLDDSGMPKDRFSAEMPDATLATLKIQPSEPRDSAVYFCASGPPQSSYNEQFFGPGTRLTVL.

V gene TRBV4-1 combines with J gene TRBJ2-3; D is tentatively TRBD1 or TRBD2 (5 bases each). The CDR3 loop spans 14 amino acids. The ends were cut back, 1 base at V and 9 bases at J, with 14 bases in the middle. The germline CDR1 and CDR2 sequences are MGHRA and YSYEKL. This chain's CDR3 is CASSQGLRGGTQYF. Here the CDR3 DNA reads TGCGCCAGCAGCCAAGGGCTGAGGGGTGGCACGCAGTATTTT.

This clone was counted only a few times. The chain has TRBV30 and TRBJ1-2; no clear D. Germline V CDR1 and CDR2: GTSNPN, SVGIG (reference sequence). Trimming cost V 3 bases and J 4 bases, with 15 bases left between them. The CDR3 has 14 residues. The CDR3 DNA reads TGTGCCTGGAGCCCCCTTCGACGGGGCTATGGCTACACCTTC. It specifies CAWSPLRRGYGYTF.

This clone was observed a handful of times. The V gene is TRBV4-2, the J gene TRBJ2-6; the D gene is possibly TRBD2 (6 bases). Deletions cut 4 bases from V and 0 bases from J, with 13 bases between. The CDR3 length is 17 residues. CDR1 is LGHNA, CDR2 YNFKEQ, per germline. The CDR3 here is CASSRERASSGANVLTF. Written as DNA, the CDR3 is TGTGCCAGCAGCCGTGAGCGGGCCAGCTCTGGGGCCAACGTCCTGACTTTC.

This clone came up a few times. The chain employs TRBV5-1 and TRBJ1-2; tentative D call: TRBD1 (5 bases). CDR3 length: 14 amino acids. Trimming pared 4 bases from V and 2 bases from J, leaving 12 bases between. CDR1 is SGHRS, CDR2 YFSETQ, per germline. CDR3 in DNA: TGCGCCAGCAGCCACGGGGACGCCAACTATGGCTACACCTTC. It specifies CASSHGDANYGYTF.

The CDR3 sequence: CASSLDGLAGVREQYF. The DNA for the CDR3 is TGTGCCAGCAGCCTCGATGGACTAGCGGGAGTACGAGAGCAGTACTTC. J is TRBJ2-7 and V is TRBV7-2, with 13 bases aligning to TRBD2. Per the germline V gene, CDR1 is SGHTA and CDR2 is FQGNSA. V gave up 5 bases and J gave up 7 bases; unmatched junction bases: 11. The CDR3 loop spans 16 amino acids.

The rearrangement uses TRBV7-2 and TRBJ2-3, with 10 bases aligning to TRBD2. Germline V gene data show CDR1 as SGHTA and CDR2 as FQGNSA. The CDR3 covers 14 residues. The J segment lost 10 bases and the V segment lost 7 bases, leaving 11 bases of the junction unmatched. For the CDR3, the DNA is TGTGCCAGCACCCCAACCATAGCGGGGGGAGCGCAGTATTTT. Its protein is CASTPTIAGGAQYF.

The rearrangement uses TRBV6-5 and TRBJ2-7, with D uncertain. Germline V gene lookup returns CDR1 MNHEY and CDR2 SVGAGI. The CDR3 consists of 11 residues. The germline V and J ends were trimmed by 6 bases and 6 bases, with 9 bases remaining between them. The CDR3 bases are TGTGCCAGCAGGGGCGAGGCCGAGCAGTACTTC. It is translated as CASRGEAEQYF.

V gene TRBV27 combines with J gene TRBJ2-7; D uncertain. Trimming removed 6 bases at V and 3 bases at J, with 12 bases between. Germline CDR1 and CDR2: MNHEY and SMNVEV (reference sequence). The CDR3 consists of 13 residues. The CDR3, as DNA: TGTGCCAGCAGGGGAATTCAGAGCTACGAGCAGTACTTC. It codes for CASRGIQSYEQYF.

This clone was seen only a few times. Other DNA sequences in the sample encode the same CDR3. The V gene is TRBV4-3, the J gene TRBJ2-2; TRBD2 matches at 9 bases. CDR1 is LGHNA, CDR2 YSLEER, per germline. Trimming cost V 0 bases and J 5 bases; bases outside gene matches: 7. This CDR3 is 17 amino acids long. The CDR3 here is CASSQEVLAGRTGELFF. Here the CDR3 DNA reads TGCGCCAGCAGCCAAGAGGTCCTAGCGGGAAGGACCGGGGAGCTGTTTTTT.

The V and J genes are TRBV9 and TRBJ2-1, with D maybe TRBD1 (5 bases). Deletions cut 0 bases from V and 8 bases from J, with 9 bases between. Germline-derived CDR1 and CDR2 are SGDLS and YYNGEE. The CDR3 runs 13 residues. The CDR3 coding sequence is TGTGCCAGCAGCGTAGGAACCAGGGATGAGCAGTTCTTC. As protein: CASSVGTRDEQFF. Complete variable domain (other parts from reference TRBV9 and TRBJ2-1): DSGVTQTPKHLITATGQRVTLRCSPRSGDLSVYWYQQSLDQGLQFLIQYYNGEERAKGNILERFSAQQFPDLHSELNLSSLELGDSALYFCASSVGTRDEQFFGPGTRLTVL.

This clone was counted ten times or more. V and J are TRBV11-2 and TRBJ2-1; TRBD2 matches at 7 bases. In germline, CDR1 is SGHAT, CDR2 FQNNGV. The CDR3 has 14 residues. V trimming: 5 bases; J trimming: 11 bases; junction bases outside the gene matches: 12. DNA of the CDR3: TGTGCCAGCAGCCGCCTGTTAGACGGGGGGAAGCAGTTCTTC. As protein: CASSRLLDGGKQFF.

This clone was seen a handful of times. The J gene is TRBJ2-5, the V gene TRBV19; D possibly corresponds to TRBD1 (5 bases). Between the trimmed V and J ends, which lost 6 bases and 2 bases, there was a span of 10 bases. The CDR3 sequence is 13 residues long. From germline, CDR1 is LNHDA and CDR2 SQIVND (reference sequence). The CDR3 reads CASRIQEQETQYF. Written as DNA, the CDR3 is TGTGCCAGTAGGATACAGGAACAAGAGACCCAGTACTTC.